This T cell receptor (beta chain) is drawn from a study of T cells in localized non-small cell lung cancer. Study results and limitations: There were a median around 59 of the top 100 tumor clones appearing in adjacent lung. Exceeding tumor, uninvolved adjacent lung had the highest T cell clonality.

The assay was immunoSEQ multiplex PCR, and TCRdb's table has in-frame clones only and misses some. The sample lists approximately 70,000 clones, 70% to 90% seen once, with about a fifth in the top ten. Trimming left V 7 bases short and J 3 bases short, with 14 bases between. The CDR3 is made up of 13 amino acids. CDR1 and CDR2 (germline): SGHTS, YDEGEE. Comments on this clone: Its antigen is undetermined.

This TCR was sampled from a male donor older than 55 with stage III squamous cell lung carcinoma. This rearrangement joins TRBV5-8 to TRBJ2-7, with a possible D match to TRBD1 (6 bases). The sample was peripheral blood, taken before any cancer treatment. The CDR3 nucleotides read TGTGCCAGCCAGGCACGGACAGTCTACGAGCAGTACTTC. Translation gives CASQARTVYEQYF.